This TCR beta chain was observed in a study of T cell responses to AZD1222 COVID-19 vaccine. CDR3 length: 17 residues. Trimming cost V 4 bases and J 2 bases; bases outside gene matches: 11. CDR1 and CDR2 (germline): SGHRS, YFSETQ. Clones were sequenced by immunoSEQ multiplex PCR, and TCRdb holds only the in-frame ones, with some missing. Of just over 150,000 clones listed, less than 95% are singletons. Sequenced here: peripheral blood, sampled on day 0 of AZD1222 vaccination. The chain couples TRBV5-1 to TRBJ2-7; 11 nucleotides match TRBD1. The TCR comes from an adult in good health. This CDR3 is CASSPRGGTGGAYEQYF. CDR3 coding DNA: TGCGCCAGCAGCCCACGCGGGGGGACAGGGGGTGCCTACGAGCAGTACTTC. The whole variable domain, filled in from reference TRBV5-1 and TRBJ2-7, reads KAGVTQTPRYLIKTRGQQVTLSCSPISGHRSVSWYQQTPGQGLQFLFEYFSETQRNKGNFPGRFSGRQFSNSRSEMNVSTLELGDSALYLCASSPRGGTGGAYEQYFGPGTRLTVT.